The TCR beta chain described here comes from a study of T cell responses to AZD1222 COVID-19 vaccine. About this clone itself: Its antigen is undetermined.

Trimming pared 2 bases from V and 5 bases from J, leaving 18 bases between. Germline CDR1 and CDR2: SGHAT and FQNNGV. The CDR3 runs to 16 residues. Generated by immunoSEQ multiplex PCR, the TCRdb table keeps only in-frame clones and is missing some. This sample has roughly 150,000 clones, with roughly 87% found just once. Study-level results: Baseline testing showed seropositivity in only five to seven AZD1222 recipients. Scientists sampled the repertoires only once the peak T cell response had passed.

The sequence was obtained from an adult who received the AZD1222 COVID-19 vaccine. This chain joins TRBV11-2 and TRBJ1-1; the D gene is possibly TRBD1 (5 bases). Here the sequenced sample was peripheral blood, taken 28 days after the second AZD1222 dose. The CDR3 loop is CASSLIRAGIRTEAFF. The DNA for the CDR3 is TGTGCCAGCAGCTTAATACGGGCAGGGATAAGAACTGAAGCTTTCTTT.